One and the same sample provided the 15 T cell receptor beta chains below, sequenced in a study of cytomegalovirus exposure and HLA in healthy donors. Primers included in the PCR were 60 Vbeta and 13 Jbeta primers. Produced via immunoSEQ multiplex PCR; TCRdb's table is partial and in-frame only. The sample includes 100,000 to 150,000 clones, 60% to 80% of them seen just once. The sequenced sample was PBMCs. These receptors came from a female donor in good health and CMV-seronegative.

This sequence joins TRBV27 and TRBJ2-7; no clear D. V lost 2 bases, J lost 3 bases, and 11 bases lay in between. CDR1 MNHEY and CDR2 SMNVEV come from the germline V gene (reference sequence). The length of the CDR3 is 14 residues. DNA of the CDR3: TGTGCCAGCAGTTTAAGCCTGAACAGCTACGAGCAGTACTTC. Its translation is CASSLSLNSYEQYF.

This clone was detected only a few times. The chain has TRBV5-6 and TRBJ2-3; a possible D gene is TRBD1 (6 bases). CDR1 and CDR2 (germline): SGHDT, YYEEEE. V lost 3 bases to trimming and J lost 0 bases, with 14 bases between them. The CDR3 has 16 amino acids. The CDR3 loop is CASSSYRTASTDTQYF. In nucleotides, the CDR3 is TGTGCCAGCAGCTCCTACCGGACAGCTAGCACAGATACGCAGTATTTT.

The chain couples TRBV7-9 to TRBJ1-6; 9 bases fit TRBD1. The germline gives CDR1 SEHNR, CDR2 FQNEAQ (reference sequence). The CDR3 has 14 residues. J gave up 9 bases and V 3 bases, and 3 bases lay outside the gene matches. The CDR3 DNA is TGTGCCAGCAGCTTCGGGACAGGGATTTCACCCCTCCACTTT. Translating gives CASSFGTGISPLHF. Full variable domain (outside the CDR3, taken from reference TRBV7-9 and TRBJ1-6): DTGVSQNPRHKITKRGQNVTFRCDPISEHNRLYWYRQTLGQGPEFLTYFQNEAQLEKSRLLSDRFSAERPKGSFSTLEIQRTEQGDSAMYLCASSFGTGISPLHFGNGTRLTVT.

This clone occurred a few times. The gene calls are TRBV27 and TRBJ1-5; no definite D call. There are 15 residues in the CDR3. Trimming removed 4 bases from V and 0 bases from J, with 10 bases in between. Germline assignment: CDR1 MNHEY and CDR2 SMNVEV (reference sequence). In DNA, the CDR3 is TGTGCCAGCAGTTCGAGCCTCGATAGCAATCAGCCCCAGCATTTT. Encoded protein: CASSSSLDSNQPQHF.

V and J are TRBV5-5 and TRBJ2-5, with a tentative D call TRBD1 (5 bases). Looked up from germline, CDR1 is SGHKS and CDR2 is YYEKEE (reference sequence). Between the trimmed V and J ends, which lost 3 bases and 4 bases, there was a span of 10 bases. The CDR3 is made up of 13 amino acids. CDR3 DNA: TGTGCCAGCAGCTCCAGGGTGGGAGAGACCCAGTACTTC. Translated, it gives CASSSRVGETQYF.

V gene TRBV19 combines with J gene TRBJ1-5, with 9 bases matching TRBD1. This CDR3 is built from 18 residues. Germline assignment: CDR1 LNHDA and CDR2 SQIVND (reference sequence). The V segment lost 4 bases and the J segment 2 bases; nucleotides outside the gene matches: 12. CDR3 protein: CASSNVQGAGWGNQPQHF. The CDR3 coding sequence is TGTGCCAGTAGTAACGTACAGGGGGCAGGATGGGGCAATCAGCCCCAGCATTTT.

The J gene is TRBJ2-7, the V gene TRBV6-5; D may be TRBD1 (7 bases). The CDR3 extends over 15 amino acids. Per germline, CDR1 MNHEY and CDR2 SVGAGI. Trimming cost V 4 bases and J 3 bases, with 16 bases left between them. The CDR3, as DNA: TGTGCCAGCAGTTCTGGCGGGACAGCACTCTACGAGCAGTACTTC. Encoded protein: CASSSGGTALYEQYF.

The V call is TRBV19, the J call TRBJ2-2; 11 bases fit TRBD1. This CDR3 region has 16 residues. Germline CDR1 LNHDA, CDR2 SQIVND (reference sequence). After removal of 5 bases from V and 7 bases from J, the junction contained 9 bases not matched to a gene. The CDR3 sequence is CASSPPGQGEGGELFF. DNA of the CDR3: TGTGCCAGTAGTCCTCCGGGACAGGGGGAAGGCGGGGAGCTGTTTTTT.

J is TRBJ1-1 and V is TRBV11-3; no reliable D call. This CDR3 contains 13 residues. Germline V gene sequence: CDR1 SGHNT, CDR2 YENEEA. V lost 5 bases and J 5 bases, leaving 12 bases between the germline ends. CDR3 sequence reads: CASSHGGDTEAFF. CDR3 nucleotides: TGTGCCAGCAGCCACGGAGGAGATACTGAAGCTTTCTTT. The whole variable domain, filled in from reference TRBV11-3 and TRBJ1-1, reads EAGVVQSPRYKIIEKKQPVAFWCNPISGHNTLYWYLQNLGQGPELLIRYENEEAVDDSQLPKDRFSAERLKGVDSTLKIQPAELGDSAVYLCASSHGGDTEAFFGQGTRLTVV.

This clone was observed a handful of times. The genes are TRBV10-3 and TRBJ1-6, with a weak D call TRBD1 (5 bases). This CDR3 comprises 13 residues. V lost 4 bases and J 13 bases, leaving 14 bases between the germline ends. Germline V gene lookup returns CDR1 ENHRY and CDR2 SYGVKD. CDR3 coding DNA: TGTGCCATCAGTGCTAACCGTGACAGTCCCCTCCACTTT. It is translated as CAISANRDSPLHF.

V is TRBV7-9 and J is TRBJ2-3; 12 bases agree with TRBD2. There are 15 residues in the CDR3. Germline V gives CDR1 SEHNR, CDR2 FQNEAQ (reference sequence). V was clipped by 5 bases and J by 6 bases; unmatched bases: 6. The CDR3 bases are TGTGCCAGCAGCCGCAGGACTAGCGGGGAGGATACGCAGTATTTT. Translating gives CASSRRTSGEDTQYF.

The gene calls are TRBV4-2 and TRBJ2-3; D unresolved. Trimming removed 0 bases from V and 1 base from J, with 14 bases in between. The CDR3 length is 17 residues. Germline V gene lookup returns CDR1 LGHNA and CDR2 YNFKEQ. CDR3 region: CASSQDRPETRTDTQYF. The CDR3 nucleotides are TGTGCCAGCAGCCAAGATCGCCCCGAAACTCGCACAGATACGCAGTATTTT.

The rearrangement links TRBV9 to TRBJ2-7, with 7 positions matching TRBD2. The V segment lost 2 bases and the J segment 3 bases; nucleotides outside the gene matches: 5. The CDR3 has 14 amino acids. Germline CDR1 is SGDLS and CDR2 is YYNGEE. This CDR3 is CASSVGTTYYEQYF. CDR3 in DNA: TGTGCCAGCAGCGTTGGGACTACCTACTACGAGCAGTACTTC.

This chain connects TRBV5-6 to TRBJ2-7; TRBD1 aligns across 10 bases. The V gene's germline CDR1 is SGHDT and CDR2 YYEEEE. The CDR3 consists of 16 residues. V trimming: 0 bases; J trimming: 2 bases; junction bases outside the gene matches: 5. CDR3 protein: CASSLVAGTGAYEQYF. DNA of the CDR3: TGTGCCAGCAGCTTGGTAGCCGGGACAGGGGCCTACGAGCAGTACTTC.

This chain links TRBV5-1 with TRBJ2-7; TRBD2 matches at 12 bases. This CDR3 comprises 17 residues. Trimming cost V 0 bases and J 0 bases; bases outside gene matches: 4. The germline V gene has CDR1 SGHRS and CDR2 YFSETQ. This chain's CDR3 is CASSLGLAGALSYEQYF. The CDR3 region has the DNA TGCGCCAGCAGCTTGGGACTAGCGGGAGCCCTCTCCTACGAGCAGTACTTC.